The 29 T cell receptor beta chains in this list originate from one sample, sequenced in a study of blood T cell repertoires in COVID-19 (dated by TCRdb to 2020 to 2021). The method behind the library was the immunoSEQ multiplex PCR assay. TCRdb stores this immuneACCESS table with in-frame sequences only. Part of the clones is absent; in the studies checked, under half of the shortfall reflects unresolved V genes, and no reason is known for the rest. Present in this sample are 87,000 or so clones, around 90% of which were seen just once. The ten largest clones add up to approximately 4.4% of the sample. Source material: peripheral blood. These receptors were taken from a woman at least 80 years old with acute or convalescent COVID-19.

The chain employs TRBV3-1 (or the pseudogene TRBV3-2) and TRBJ1-2; 9 bases agree with TRBD1. With V trimmed by 6 bases and J by 3 bases, 5 bases remained unmatched. This CDR3 is 14 amino acids long. Looked up from germline, CDR1 is LGHDT and CDR2 is YNNKEL (reference sequence). This chain's CDR3 is CASRDRDRDYGYTF. CDR3 coding DNA: TGTGCCAGCAGGGACCGGGACAGGGACTATGGCTACACCTTC.

The chain links TRBV6-2 or TRBV6-3 to TRBJ1-6; no clear D gene. V lost 1 base and J 9 bases, leaving 19 bases between the germline ends. The CDR3 has 17 amino acids. Germline CDR1 MNHEY, CDR2 SVGEGT. Here the CDR3 reads CASSYYRQARGSSPLHF. In nucleotides, the CDR3 is TGTGCCAGCAGTTACTATCGGCAGGCCCGAGGGAGTTCACCCCTCCACTTT.

In nucleotides, the CDR3 is TGTGCCAGCAGCTTATCCCCCAGGGCTAGCGGGAGTCGCGAGCAGTACTTC. This translates into CASSLSPRASGSREQYF. The J gene is TRBJ2-7, the V gene TRBV7-6; 10 bases align to TRBD2. Germline V gives CDR1 SGHVS, CDR2 FNYEAQ. CDR3 length: 17 amino acids. V lost 2 bases and J lost 6; bases outside the gene matches: 13.

Regarding this clone: The sample carries other DNA sequences with the same CDR3. This sequence joins TRBV5-5 and TRBJ2-5; the match to TRBD1 covers 9 bases. Germline assignment: CDR1 SGHKS and CDR2 YYEKEE (reference sequence). The CDR3 contains 14 residues. The J segment lost 3 bases and the V segment lost 3 bases, leaving 3 bases of the junction unmatched. The CDR3 region is CASSSWDREETQYF. CDR3 coding DNA: TGTGCCAGCAGCTCGTGGGACAGGGAAGAGACCCAGTACTTC. Together with reference TRBV5-5 and TRBJ2-5, the CDR3 gives the full variable domain: DAGVTQSPTHLIKTRGQQVTLRCSPISGHKSVSWYQQVLGQGPQFIFQYYEKEERGRGNFPDRFSARQFPNYSSELNVNALLLGDSALYLCASSSWDREETQYFGPGTRLLVL.

V and J are TRBV27 and TRBJ2-7; 8 bases agree with TRBD2. The CDR3 extends over 17 amino acids. Trimming cost V 7 bases and J 0 bases; bases outside gene matches: 14. Germline values: CDR1 MNHEY, CDR2 SMNVEV (reference sequence). The chain's CDR3 is CASTRGASGSSSYEQYF. CDR3 nucleotides: TGTGCCAGCACCCGGGGGGCGAGCGGGAGTAGCTCCTACGAGCAGTACTTC.

The gene calls are TRBV20-1 and TRBJ2-1; 7 bases match TRBD2. Germline loops: CDR1 DFQATT, CDR2 SNEGSKA (reference sequence). This CDR3 is built from 19 residues. Losses at the gene ends were 3 bases for V and 0 bases for J; bases not matched to a gene: 17. In DNA form, the CDR3 reads TGCAGTGCTAGTGATTCTGGGCAGGGAGGGAGTAACTCCTACAATGAGCAGTTCTTC. Its protein is CSASDSGQGGSNSYNEQFF.

The V call is TRBV6-2 or TRBV6-3, the J call TRBJ1-2; TRBD1 matches at 7 bases. The CDR3 has 16 residues. Germline CDR1 reads MNHEY; CDR2 reads SVGEGT. V lost 2 bases and J lost 2; bases outside the gene matches: 8. The CDR3, as DNA: TGTGCCAGCAGTTACCCTATGGGACAGATCAACTATGGCTACACCTTC. Amino acids: CASSYPMGQINYGYTF.

This clone occurred a few times. The J gene is TRBJ1-1, the V gene TRBV20-1; 9 positions agree with TRBD1. The V gene's germline CDR1 is DFQATT and CDR2 SNEGSKA (reference sequence). The CDR3 is made up of 14 amino acids. Germline trimming cut 3 bases from V and 5 bases from J; bases unmatched to any gene: 7. CDR3 sequence reads: CSASFGQGLTEAFF. The CDR3 DNA reads as TGCAGTGCTAGTTTCGGACAGGGGTTGACTGAAGCTTTCTTT.

This clone has a single count. This may be a read error: a much more frequent sequence differs by one nucleotide. The V call is TRBV4-2, the J call TRBJ1-5, with 9 bases identical to TRBD1. The trim removed 4 bases at V and 3 bases at J, leaving 4 bases unmatched. Germline CDR1 LGHNA, CDR2 YNFKEQ. The CDR3 has 15 residues. This CDR3 reads CASSPGTGHNQPQHF. CDR3 nucleotide sequence: TGTGCCAGCAGCCCCGGGACAGGGCACAATCAGCCCCAGCATTTT.

The chain has TRBV27 and TRBJ1-6; D possibly corresponds to TRBD1 (6 bases). The CDR3 has 11 amino acids. Trimming took off 7 bases at V and 8 bases at J, with 6 bases between the two ends. Looked up from germline, CDR1 is MNHEY and CDR2 is SMNVEV (reference sequence). CDR3 sequence: CASKGDSPLHF. CDR3 bases: TGTGCCAGCAAGGGGGATTCACCCCTCCACTTT.

The V call is TRBV7-9, the J call TRBJ1-2; TRBD1 is a possible D gene (6 bases). Trimming left V 6 bases short and J 4 bases short, with 15 bases between. The germline V gene encodes CDR1 SEHNR and CDR2 FQNEAQ (reference sequence). This CDR3 has 14 amino acids. The CDR3 region is CASRSTPGAYGYTF. CDR3 nucleotides: TGTGCCAGCAGATCTACCCCAGGGGCCTATGGCTACACCTTC. The whole variable domain, remainder taken from reference TRBV7-9 and TRBJ1-2, is DTGVSQNPRHKITKRGQNVTFRCDPISEHNRLYWYRQTLGQGPEFLTYFQNEAQLEKSRLLSDRFSAERPKGSFSTLEIQRTEQGDSAMYLCASRSTPGAYGYTFGSGTRLTVV.

The chain joins TRBV6-5 to TRBJ1-5; 8 bases line up with TRBD1. The CDR3 covers 14 residues. Germline assignment: CDR1 MNHEY and CDR2 SVGAGI. V dropped 4 bases and J dropped 6; count of bases not matched to a gene: 5. CDR3 coding DNA: TGTGCCAGCAGTTCGGACAGGGCGGTTCAGCCCCAGCATTTT. As protein: CASSSDRAVQPQHF.

This clone is a singleton in its sample. This chain joins TRBV29-1 and TRBJ2-1; 7 nucleotides agree with TRBD2. The CDR3 contains 14 residues. Unmatched junction bases numbered 9, after V lost 5 bases and J lost 5 bases. CDR1 is SQVTM, CDR2 ANQGSEA, per germline. CDR3 nucleotide sequence: TGCAGCGTTATCTATAGCGGGTTTAACAATGAGCAGTTCTTC. Translating it yields CSVIYSGFNNEQFF.

This chain connects TRBV6-5 to TRBJ2-6; no reliable D call. Germline loops: CDR1 MNHEY, CDR2 SVGAGI. V lost 10 bases to trimming and J lost 4 bases, with 8 bases between them. This CDR3 region has 12 residues. The CDR3 region is CATESGANVLTF. The CDR3 DNA sequence: TGTGCCACCGAGTCAGGGGCCAACGTCCTGACTTTC.

The gene calls are TRBV25-1 and TRBJ1-2; perhaps TRBD1 as D (5 bases). The CDR3 sequence is 13 residues long. The V end lost 4 bases, the J end lost 6 bases, and 12 bases lay between the germline ends. Germline CDR1 reads MGHDK; CDR2 reads SYGVNS. The CDR3 here is CASSGGGINGYTF. The CDR3 region has the DNA TGTGCCAGCAGTGGGGGGGGGATAAATGGCTACACCTTC.

The chain couples TRBV7-3 to TRBJ2-7, with D possibly matching TRBD2 (6 bases). V lost 2 bases to trimming and J lost 5 bases, with 13 bases between them. Looked up from germline, CDR1 is SGHTA and CDR2 is FQGTGA. The CDR3 sequence is 14 residues long. For the CDR3, the DNA is TGTGCCAGCAGCTTAGGCGGGAATGCGAACGAGCAGTACTTC. Translated, it gives CASSLGGNANEQYF.

This rearrangement joins TRBV7-2 to TRBJ2-3, with D tentatively TRBD2 (6 bases). Germline CDR1 is SGHTA and CDR2 is FQGNSA. This CDR3 region has 14 residues. V was clipped by 2 bases and J by 2 bases, with 8 bases between them. The CDR3 sequence: CASSLIAVTDTQYF. DNA of the CDR3: TGTGCCAGCAGCTTAATAGCGGTCACAGATACGCAGTATTTT.

This chain uses TRBV10-3 with TRBJ1-5; no reliable D call. Trimming shortened V by 0 bases and J by 4 bases, and 4 bases separated the two germline ends. The CDR3 consists of 13 residues. Germline V gives CDR1 ENHRY, CDR2 SYGVKD. CDR3 residues: CAISESQNQPQHF. CDR3 nucleotides: TGTGCCATCAGTGAGTCGCAGAATCAGCCCCAGCATTTT.

The rearrangement links TRBV7-9 to TRBJ1-3, with TRBD1 as a possible D gene (5 bases). The CDR3 covers 15 residues. The germline V gene has CDR1 SEHNR and CDR2 FQNEAQ (reference sequence). The germline V and J ends were trimmed by 8 bases and 0 bases, with 14 bases remaining between them. The CDR3 sequence: CASRGVSDSGNTIYF. The CDR3 nucleotides are TGTGCCAGCCGGGGGGTCTCCGACTCTGGAAACACCATATATTTT.

The chain carries TRBV7-2 and TRBJ2-5, with D perhaps matching TRBD1 (5 bases). CDR1 and CDR2 (germline): SGHTA, FQGNSA. This CDR3 is built from 15 residues. The germline V and J ends were trimmed by 3 bases and 5 bases, with 16 bases remaining between them. This CDR3 is CASSLIQGIKETQYF. The CDR3 DNA reads TGTGCCAGCAGCTTGATTCAGGGTATCAAGGAGACCCAGTACTTC.

This chain connects TRBV7-9 to TRBJ2-5; TRBD1 aligns across 10 bases. V lost 4 bases, J lost 2 bases, and 7 bases stayed unmatched. CDR1 SEHNR and CDR2 FQNEAQ come from the germline V gene (reference sequence). The CDR3 length is 16 residues. The CDR3 loop is CASSSRGGQGQETQYF. DNA of the CDR3: TGTGCCAGCAGCTCCCGTGGGGGACAGGGGCAAGAGACCCAGTACTTC. The complete variable domain, with remaining parts taken from reference TRBV7-9 and TRBJ2-5, reads DTGVSQNPRHKITKRGQNVTFRCDPISEHNRLYWYRQTLGQGPEFLTYFQNEAQLEKSRLLSDRFSAERPKGSFSTLEIQRTEQGDSAMYLCASSSRGGQGQETQYFGPGTRLLVL.

This CDR3 reads CATSRGGEETQYF. For the CDR3, the DNA is TGTGCCACCAGCAGAGGGGGAGAGGAGACCCAGTACTTC. The rearrangement joins TRBV15 to TRBJ2-5; D is perhaps TRBD2 (5 bases). The CDR3 spans 13 residues. V was pared by 1 base and J by 5 bases, with 8 bases between. Looked up from germline, CDR1 is LNHNV and CDR2 is YYDKDF (reference sequence).

The chain combines TRBV3-1 (or the pseudogene TRBV3-2) with TRBJ2-3; the D gene is possibly TRBD2 (6 bases). This CDR3 comprises 12 residues. Germline CDR1 is LGHDT and CDR2 is YNNKEL (reference sequence). V lost 7 bases to trimming and J lost 9 bases, with 14 bases between them. The CDR3 here is CASNLEGSTQYF. The CDR3 bases are TGTGCCAGCAACTTGGAGGGAAGCACGCAGTATTTT.

This clone was recorded only once. This sequence joins TRBV2 and TRBJ2-1, with D possibly being TRBD2 (6 bases). Trimming pared 5 bases from V and 5 bases from J, leaving 10 bases between. Germline V gene data show CDR1 as SNHLY and CDR2 as FYNNEI. This CDR3 contains 13 residues. CDR3 loop: CASSRGGDNEQFF. Written as DNA, the CDR3 is TGTGCCAGCAGTAGGGGAGGAGACAATGAGCAGTTCTTC.

The V and J genes are TRBV13 and TRBJ2-7; D may be TRBD1 (6 bases). The CDR3 is made up of 13 amino acids. Germline assignment: CDR1 PRHDT and CDR2 FYEKMQ (reference sequence). Trimming took off 5 bases at V and 3 bases at J, with 11 bases between the two ends. The DNA of the CDR3 is TGTGCCAGCAGCCGCCGGGACAACTACGAGCAGTACTTC. Translation gives CASSRRDNYEQYF.

The chain carries TRBV19 and TRBJ2-7; the match to TRBD2 covers 10 bases. The germline CDR1 and CDR2 sequences are LNHDA and SQIVND (reference sequence). V trimming: 3 bases; J trimming: 0 bases; junction bases outside the gene matches: 5. The CDR3 runs 16 residues. The chain's CDR3 is CASSIGLAAYSYEQYF. CDR3 in DNA: TGTGCCAGTAGTATCGGACTAGCGGCCTACTCCTACGAGCAGTACTTC. The full variable domain, with the rest looked up from reference TRBV19 and TRBJ2-7, is DGGITQSPKYLFRKEGQNVTLSCEQNLNHDAMYWYRQDPGQGLRLIYYSQIVNDFQKGDIAEGYSVSREKKESFPLTVTSAQKNPTAFYLCASSIGLAAYSYEQYFGPGTRLTVT.

This clone was detected a few times. The rearrangement links TRBV23-1 to TRBJ2-7; TRBD1 might be the D (5 bases). TRBV23-1 is given ORF status, its function remaining uncertain. V lost 8 bases, J lost 2 bases, and 10 bases lay in between. The length of the CDR3 is 12 residues. The CDR3 loop reads CASYFRAYEQYF. In DNA, the CDR3 is TGCGCCAGCTATTTCAGGGCCTACGAGCAGTACTTC.

V is TRBV6-5 and J is TRBJ2-7; TRBD1 matches at 8 bases. Germline trimming cut 6 bases from V and 6 bases from J; bases unmatched to any gene: 10. From germline, CDR1 is MNHEY and CDR2 SVGAGI. The CDR3 runs 14 residues. The CDR3 reads CASRPGTGKIEQYF. Written as DNA, the CDR3 is TGTGCCAGCAGACCCGGGACAGGCAAGATCGAGCAGTACTTC.

This chain connects TRBV5-6 to TRBJ2-1, with D possibly being TRBD1 (6 bases). V was clipped by 0 bases and J by 5 bases, with 15 bases between them. CDR3 length equals 16 residues. Germline CDR1 SGHDT, CDR2 YYEEEE. The CDR3 sequence is CASSLDVTGVNNEQFF. The CDR3 DNA reads as TGTGCCAGCAGCTTGGACGTGACAGGAGTTAACAATGAGCAGTTCTTC. Combining the CDR3 with reference TRBV5-6 and TRBJ2-1 gives the whole variable domain DAGVTQSPTHLIKTRGQQVTLRCSPKSGHDTVSWYQQALGQGPQFIFQYYEEEERQRGNFPDRFSGHQFPNYSSELNVNALLLGDSALYLCASSLDVTGVNNEQFFGPGTRLTVL.